These 17 T cell receptor beta chains came from one sample sequenced in a study of T cells in Graves' hyperthyroidism and ophthalmopathy. Using RNA transcripts as the source, TCR beta CDR3 regions were amplified. With the HTBI primer set, the TCR CDR3 went through a first round of RT-PCR. Via MiXCR, TCRdb re-called the multiplex PCR reads, giving one row per CDR3 protein. The table includes some 490,000 distinct CDR3 sequences, more than 15% detected once. The material sequenced was blood. The receptors derive from a woman younger than 45 with Graves' ophthalmopathy.

This clonotype was counted ten times or more. V is TRBV30 and J is TRBJ2-7; 8 positions match TRBD2. Trimming cost V 4 bases and J 1 base; bases outside gene matches: 3. The germline CDR1 and CDR2 sequences are GTSNPN and SVGIG (reference sequence). The CDR3 is 13 amino acids. The CDR3 here is CAWTGGVSYEQYF. DNA for the CDR3: TGTGCCTGGACCGGGGGGGTGTCCTACGAGCAGTACTTC. Combining the CDR3 with reference TRBV30 and TRBJ2-7 gives the whole variable domain SQTIHQWPATLVQPVGSPLSLECTVEGTSNPNLYWYRQAAGRGLQLLFYSVGIGQISSEVPQNLSASRPQDRQFILSSKKLLLSDSGFYLCAWTGGVSYEQYFGPGTRLTVT.

This clonotype was picked up a small number of times. The chain carries TRBV28 and TRBJ1-1; D is unclear. The V gene's germline CDR1 is MDHEN and CDR2 SYDVKM. Trimming shortened V by 2 bases and J by 8 bases, and 12 bases separated the two germline ends. This CDR3 comprises 13 residues. The CDR3 spells CASSLRMGPEAFF. The CDR3 nucleotides read TGTGCCAGCAGTTTAAGGATGGGCCCCGAAGCTTTCTTT.

This clonotype was detected a few times. This chain links TRBV20-1 with TRBJ1-2; D may be TRBD1 (5 bases). The germline CDR1 and CDR2 sequences are DFQATT and SNEGSKA (reference sequence). The CDR3 contains 15 residues. V lost 2 bases to trimming and J lost 7 bases, with 20 bases between them. CDR3 sequence reads: CSARQPVGGAGGYTF. The DNA of the CDR3 is TGCAGTGCTAGACAACCCGTGGGGGGTGCGGGTGGCTACACCTTC.

This clonotype has only a few counts. This chain links TRBV6-1 with TRBJ2-5; D not certain. The V gene lost 5 bases and the J gene lost 2 bases, with 12 bases spanning the gap. CDR1 is MNHNS and CDR2 is SASEGT in the germline V gene. The CDR3 totals 14 residues. The CDR3 region has the DNA TGTGCCAGCAGTTTCGCCTCCTCTCAAGAGACCCAGTACTTC. It yields the protein CASSFASSQETQYF.

This clonotype was detected a few times. This chain joins TRBV29-1 and TRBJ2-3, with D perhaps TRBD2 (6 bases). From germline, CDR1 is SQVTM and CDR2 ANQGSEA. The ends were cut back, 6 bases at V and 0 bases at J, with 10 bases in the middle. The CDR3 has 13 amino acids. The DNA of the CDR3 is TGCAGCGTCGGGGGACCCAGCACAGATACGCAGTATTTT. This encodes CSVGGPSTDTQYF.

V gene TRBV6-2 or TRBV6-3 combines with J gene TRBJ1-1; no firm D call. This CDR3 has 8 residues. The germline V gene encodes CDR1 MNHEY and CDR2 SVGEGT. V gave up 5 bases and J gave up 11 bases, with 3 bases separating them. The CDR3 bases are TGTGCCAGCAGTAGGGCTTTCTTT. It yields the protein CASSRAFF.

This clonotype was detected a few times. The chain joins TRBV11-3 to TRBJ2-2; D unresolved. The germline CDR1 and CDR2 sequences are SGHNT and YENEEA. The CDR3 is made up of 13 amino acids. V lost 8 bases and J 6 bases, leaving 13 bases between the germline ends. DNA of the CDR3: TGTGCCAGCCGAAGAGCCGCGTCCGGGGAGCTGTTTTTT. Protein product: CASRRAASGELFF.

The chain employs TRBV25-1 and TRBJ1-1; D gene uncertain. Trimming removed 0 bases at V and 8 bases at J, with 10 bases between. Germline values: CDR1 MGHDK, CDR2 SYGVNS. The CDR3 covers 13 residues. The CDR3 loop reads CASSEYGASEAFF. The CDR3, as DNA: TGTGCCAGCAGTGAATATGGTGCGTCCGAAGCTTTCTTT.

This clonotype occurred many times. This rearrangement joins TRBV28 to TRBJ2-4; D might be TRBD2 (5 bases). The CDR3 has 16 amino acids. V was pared by 3 bases and J by 3 bases, with 15 bases between. Germline V gene lookup returns CDR1 MDHEN and CDR2 SYDVKM. CDR3 DNA: TGTGCCAGCAGTTTGAGCGGTGGCCCTTTCAAAAACATTCAGTACTTC. This encodes CASSLSGGPFKNIQYF.

This clonotype was picked up a small number of times. The chain combines TRBV6-2 or TRBV6-3 with TRBJ1-1; D might be TRBD1 (5 bases). The germline V gene has CDR1 MNHEY and CDR2 SVGEGT. CDR3 length: 15 residues. Trimming removed 7 bases at V and 1 base at J, with 16 bases between. CDR3 in amino acids: CASTSDGGGNTEAFF. In nucleotides, the CDR3 is TGTGCCAGCACCTCTGACGGGGGGGGGAACACTGAAGCTTTCTTT.

The gene calls are TRBV12-3 or TRBV12-4 and TRBJ1-4, with 8 nucleotides matching TRBD1. Trimming cost V 7 bases and J 7 bases; bases outside gene matches: 11. This CDR3 has 15 amino acids. CDR3 in DNA: TGTGCCAGCACCAGAATGGGACAGGATAGTGAAAAACTGTTTTTT. The encoded protein is CASTRMGQDSEKLFF.

V is TRBV5-1 and J is TRBJ1-4; D gene unclear. Trimming took off 5 bases at V and 2 bases at J, with 10 bases between the two ends. Germline V gives CDR1 SGHRS, CDR2 YFSETQ. This CDR3 has 14 amino acids. The DNA for the CDR3 is TGCGCCAGCAGACAAGGGAACACTAATGAAAAACTGTTTTTT. Residues: CASRQGNTNEKLFF.

In this sample, this clonotype turned up a few times. This rearrangement joins TRBV20-1 to TRBJ2-3, with TRBD2 matching 7 bases. The CDR3 consists of 19 residues. The junction had 20 bases not matched to a gene; V was cut back by 4 bases and J by 1 base. Per germline, CDR1 DFQATT and CDR2 SNEGSKA (reference sequence). The CDR3 region is CSATRLANGIGPGTDTQYF. DNA for the CDR3: TGCAGTGCTACAAGACTAGCCAACGGGATTGGGCCGGGCACAGATACGCAGTATTTT.

This clonotype was observed at least ten times. The rearrangement uses TRBV11-3 and TRBJ2-7; 8 bases align to TRBD1. The CDR3 covers 14 residues. Germline CDR1 reads SGHNT; CDR2 reads YENEEA. J gave up 3 bases and V 5 bases, and 6 bases lay outside the gene matches. The CDR3 sequence is CASSPGTGNYEQYF. CDR3 DNA: TGTGCCAGCAGCCCCGGGACAGGAAACTACGAGCAGTACTTC.

Only a few counts were recorded for this clonotype. DNA of the CDR3: TGTGCCAGCAGTTTATTCTGGACAACTCATACGCAGTATTTT. This gives the protein CASSLFWTTHTQYF. This rearrangement joins TRBV27 to TRBJ2-3, with D perhaps TRBD1 (5 bases). There are 14 residues in the CDR3. Trimming cost V 1 base and J 7 bases, with 12 bases left between them. Germline loops: CDR1 MNHEY, CDR2 SMNVEV (reference sequence).

This clonotype has only a few counts. This chain links TRBV12-3 or TRBV12-4 with TRBJ2-2; perhaps TRBD2 as D (5 bases). The V end lost 3 bases, the J end lost 1 base, and 9 bases lay between the germline ends. The CDR3 sequence is 15 residues long. CDR3: CASSFRAVNTGELFF. The CDR3 region has the DNA TGTGCCAGCAGTTTTAGAGCGGTGAACACCGGGGAGCTGTTTTTT.

This clonotype came up many times. The V call is TRBV11-2, the J call TRBJ2-1; D may match TRBD1 or TRBD2 (5 bases each). The CDR3 is made up of 14 amino acids. Trimming removed 5 bases at V and 7 bases at J, with 15 bases between. Germline lookup yields CDR1 SGHAT and CDR2 FQNNGV. CDR3 amino acids: CASSPLGERNEQFF. DNA for the CDR3: TGTGCCAGCAGCCCCCTGGGGGAGCGTAATGAGCAGTTCTTC. The entire variable domain, with the rest obtained from reference TRBV11-2 and TRBJ2-1, is as follows: EAGVAQSPRYKIIEKRQSVAFWCNPISGHATLYWYQQILGQGPKLLIQFQNNGVVDDSQLPKDRFSAERLKGVDSTLKIQPAKLEDSAVYLCASSPLGERNEQFFGPGTRLTVL.